This T cell receptor beta chain is drawn from a study of blood T cell repertoires in COVID-19 (dated by TCRdb to the early 2020s). Looking at the study overall: Samples covering the acute and convalescent phases of COVID-19 were provided by collaborators in the United States, Italy and Spain. The samples were drawn from the first 160 participants of the ongoing ImmuneRACE study and from 1,254 subjects provided by 6 global collaborators. The repertoires were released in a freely available public database meant as a resource for research on the immune response to SARS-CoV-2. The material from the prospective study consisted of cDNA or gDNA derived from T cells, B-cell-depleted T cells, or PBMCs. The sample metadata nearly always contained a de-identified subject ID, COVID-19 status, age in years and sex. Subjects who had been exposed to COVID-19, were actively infected with it, or had recovered from it provided the deeply sampled blood TCRbeta repertoires that made up the dataset. Where HLA class I and class II types were available, the types were taken from metadata supplied by the sample provider, not from assay-based typing.

The CDR3 numbers 16 residues from cysteine through phenylalanine. Only the CDR3 DNA stays, 48 bases, in frame from base 1. V is cut back by 3 bases and J by 7 bases, with 9 bases in the junction unmatched. Taken from the germline V gene, the CDR1 and CDR2 loops are KGHSH and LQKENI. Overall results and qualifications from the work: How much clinical and demographic metadata was included differed by source and by participant, and the metadata was provided uncurated.

Concerning this clone: Its antigen is unknown. Per-base quality was not reported, and no clone a single base away is much larger than it.

TCRbeta CDR3 regions were amplified from genomic DNA using the immunoSEQ Assay, a bias-controlled multiplex PCR. In the original analysis: Within the assay, amplification of reference gene primers was used to estimate how many nucleated cells each sample contained. To quantify the absolute abundance of each unique TCRbeta CDR3 rearrangement, sequence reads were collapsed and filtered. For each sample, productive Simpson clonality was calculated as the square root of Simpson's diversity index over productive rearrangements. TCRdb holds this immuneACCESS table with in-frame rearrangements only. Some clones are missing; in checked studies, unresolved V genes explain under half, and the rest has no known cause. V and J calls and clone size follow that table, whereas D and trimming were derived from the DNA. In this sample the table shows a few hundred thousand clones, less than 90% of which occur a single time. Under 8.5% of the sample comes from the top ten.

At one collaborating source in Seattle, patients were enrolled during active infection and were followed longitudinally through the course of disease. Collaborating institutions collected whole blood in K2EDTA tubes following their own protocols. For TCRbeta analysis, collaborators shipped samples in one of three forms: frozen whole blood, isolated PBMCs, or DNA extracted from either of those sample types. Specimen: peripheral blood. The rearrangement joined TRBV18 to TRBJ2-1, with 10 bases in between that match TRBD2. This clonotype was sampled from a woman in her sixties with COVID-19, enrolled during active disease. The CDR3 protein is CASSPRAGGPENEQFF. The nucleotide sequence is given as TGTGCCAGCTCACCTCGAGCGGGGGGGCCGGAAAATGAGCAGTTCTTC.